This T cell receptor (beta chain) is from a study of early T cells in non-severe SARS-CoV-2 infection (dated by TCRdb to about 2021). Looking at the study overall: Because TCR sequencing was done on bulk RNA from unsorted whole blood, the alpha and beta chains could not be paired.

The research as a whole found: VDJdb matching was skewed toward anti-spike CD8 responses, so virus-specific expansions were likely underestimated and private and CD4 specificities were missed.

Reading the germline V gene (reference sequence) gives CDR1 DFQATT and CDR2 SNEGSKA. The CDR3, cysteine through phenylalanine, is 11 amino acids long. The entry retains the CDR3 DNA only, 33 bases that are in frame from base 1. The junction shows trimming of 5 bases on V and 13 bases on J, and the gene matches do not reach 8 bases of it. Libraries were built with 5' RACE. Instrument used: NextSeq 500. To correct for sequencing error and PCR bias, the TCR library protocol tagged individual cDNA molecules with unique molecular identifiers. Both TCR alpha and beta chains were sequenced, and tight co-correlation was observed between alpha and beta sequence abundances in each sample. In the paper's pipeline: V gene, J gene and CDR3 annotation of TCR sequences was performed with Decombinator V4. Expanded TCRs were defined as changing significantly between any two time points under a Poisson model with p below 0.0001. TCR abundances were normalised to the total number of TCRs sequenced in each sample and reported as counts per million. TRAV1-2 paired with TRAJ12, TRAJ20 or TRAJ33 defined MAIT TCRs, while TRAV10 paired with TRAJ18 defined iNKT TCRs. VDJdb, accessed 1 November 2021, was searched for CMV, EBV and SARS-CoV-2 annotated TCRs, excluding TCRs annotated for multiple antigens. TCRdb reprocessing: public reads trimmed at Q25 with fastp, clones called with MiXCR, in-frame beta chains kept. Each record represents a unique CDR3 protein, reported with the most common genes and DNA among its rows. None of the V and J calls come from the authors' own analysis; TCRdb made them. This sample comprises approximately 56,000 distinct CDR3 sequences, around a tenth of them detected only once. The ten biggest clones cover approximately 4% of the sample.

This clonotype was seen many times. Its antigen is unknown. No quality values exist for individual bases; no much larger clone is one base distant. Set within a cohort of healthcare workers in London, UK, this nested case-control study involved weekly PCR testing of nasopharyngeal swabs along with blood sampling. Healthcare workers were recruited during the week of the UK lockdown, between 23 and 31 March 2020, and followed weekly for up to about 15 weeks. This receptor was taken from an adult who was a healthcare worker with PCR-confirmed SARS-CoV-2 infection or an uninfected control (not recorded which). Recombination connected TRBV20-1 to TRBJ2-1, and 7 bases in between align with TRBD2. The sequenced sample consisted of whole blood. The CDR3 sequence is CSADGGRVQFF. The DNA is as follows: TGCAGTGCTGACGGGGGGAGAGTTCAGTTCTTC.